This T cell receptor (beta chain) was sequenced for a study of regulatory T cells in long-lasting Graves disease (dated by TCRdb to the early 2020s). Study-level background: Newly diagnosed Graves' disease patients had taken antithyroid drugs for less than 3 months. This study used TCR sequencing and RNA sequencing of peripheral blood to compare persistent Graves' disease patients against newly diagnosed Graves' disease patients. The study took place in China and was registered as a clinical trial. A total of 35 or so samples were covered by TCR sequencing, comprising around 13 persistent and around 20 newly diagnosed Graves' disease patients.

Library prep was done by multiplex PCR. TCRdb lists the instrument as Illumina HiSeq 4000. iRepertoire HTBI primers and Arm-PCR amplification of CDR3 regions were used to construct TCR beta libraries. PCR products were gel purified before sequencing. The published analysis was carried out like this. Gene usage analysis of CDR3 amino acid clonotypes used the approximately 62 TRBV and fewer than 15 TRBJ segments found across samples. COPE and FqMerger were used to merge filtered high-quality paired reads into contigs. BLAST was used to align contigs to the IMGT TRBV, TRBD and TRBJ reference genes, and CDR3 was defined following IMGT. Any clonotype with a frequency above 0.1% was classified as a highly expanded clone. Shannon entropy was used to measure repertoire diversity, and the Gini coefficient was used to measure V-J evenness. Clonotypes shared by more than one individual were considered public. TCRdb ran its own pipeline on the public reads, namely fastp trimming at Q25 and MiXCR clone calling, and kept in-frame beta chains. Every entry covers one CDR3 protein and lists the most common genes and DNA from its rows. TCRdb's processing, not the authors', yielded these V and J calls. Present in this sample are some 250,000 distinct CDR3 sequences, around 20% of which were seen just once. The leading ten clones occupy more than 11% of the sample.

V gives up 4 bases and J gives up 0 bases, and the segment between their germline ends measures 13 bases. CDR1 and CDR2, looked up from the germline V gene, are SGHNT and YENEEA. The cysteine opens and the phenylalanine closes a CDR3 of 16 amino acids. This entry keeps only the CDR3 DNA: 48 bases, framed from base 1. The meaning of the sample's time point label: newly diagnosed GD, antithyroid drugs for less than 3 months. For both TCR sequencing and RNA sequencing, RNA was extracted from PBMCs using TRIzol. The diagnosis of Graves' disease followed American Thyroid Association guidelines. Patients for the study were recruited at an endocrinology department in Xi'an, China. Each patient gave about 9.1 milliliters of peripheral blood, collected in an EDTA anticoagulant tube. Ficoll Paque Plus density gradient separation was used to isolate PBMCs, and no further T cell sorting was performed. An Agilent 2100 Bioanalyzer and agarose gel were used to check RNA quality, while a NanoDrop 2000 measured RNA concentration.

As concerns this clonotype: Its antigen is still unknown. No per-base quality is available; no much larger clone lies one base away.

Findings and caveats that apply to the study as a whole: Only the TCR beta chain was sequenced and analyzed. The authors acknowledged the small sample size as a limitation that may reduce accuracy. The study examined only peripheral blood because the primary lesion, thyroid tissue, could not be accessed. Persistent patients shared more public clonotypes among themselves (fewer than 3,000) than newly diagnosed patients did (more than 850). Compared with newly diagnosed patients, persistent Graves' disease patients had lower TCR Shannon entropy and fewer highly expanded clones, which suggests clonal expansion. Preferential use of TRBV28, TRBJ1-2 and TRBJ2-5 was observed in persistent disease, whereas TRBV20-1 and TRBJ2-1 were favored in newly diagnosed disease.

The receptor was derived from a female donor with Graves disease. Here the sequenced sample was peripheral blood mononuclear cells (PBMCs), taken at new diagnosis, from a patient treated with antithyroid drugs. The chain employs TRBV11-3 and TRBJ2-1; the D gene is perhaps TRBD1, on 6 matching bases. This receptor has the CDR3 CASSSLIGGSYNEQFF. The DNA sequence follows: TGTGCCAGCAGCTCCCTGATAGGGGGCTCCTACAATGAGCAGTTCTTC.